These 16 T cell receptor beta chains came from one sample sequenced in a study of blood T cell repertoires in COVID-19. Using immunoSEQ multiplex PCR, the repertoire was profiled, and TCRdb retains in-frame clones only, with some absent. The sample holds about 210,000 clones, 92% seen once. The sequencing input was peripheral blood. The receptors derive from a young man with acute or convalescent COVID-19.

This chain links TRBV28 with TRBJ1-3; D remains unclear. The CDR3 totals 15 residues. Germline values: CDR1 MDHEN, CDR2 SYDVKM. Trimming pared 4 bases from V and 3 bases from J, leaving 13 bases between. DNA for the CDR3: TGTGCCAGCAGTTCCTCCCTTCCTAATGGAAACACCATATATTTT. It encodes CASSSSLPNGNTIYF.

The chain employs TRBV4-1 and TRBJ2-1; 7 positions match TRBD2. Germline assignment: CDR1 MGHRA and CDR2 YSYEKL. The V gene end was trimmed by 4 bases and the J gene end by 2 bases; junction bases not matched to a gene: 8. The length of the CDR3 is 16 residues. DNA of the CDR3: TGCGCCAGCAGCCTAGGGACTATGGGCACCTACAATGAGCAGTTCTTC. Its protein is CASSLGTMGTYNEQFF.

This clone was seen a single time. The chain combines TRBV25-1 with TRBJ2-7; no firm D call. Trimming cost V 1 base and J 0 bases, with 7 bases left between them. Germline loops: CDR1 MGHDK, CDR2 SYGVNS. CDR3 length: 14 residues. CDR3 bases: TGTGCCAGCAGTGAATTTGCAGTCTCCTACGAGCAGTACTTC. This sequence encodes CASSEFAVSYEQYF.

V is TRBV27 and J is TRBJ2-7, with TRBD1 matching over 8 bases. CDR3 size: 15 residues. Germline lookup yields CDR1 MNHEY and CDR2 SMNVEV (reference sequence). V dropped 6 bases and J dropped 3; count of bases not matched to a gene: 10. In DNA form, the CDR3 reads TGTGCCAGCAGGCCCGGGACAGGTGGCGTCTACGAGCAGTACTTC. As protein: CASRPGTGGVYEQYF.

This rearrangement joins TRBV4-1 to TRBJ2-7; 13 nucleotides agree with TRBD2. This CDR3 has 19 residues. The V gene end was trimmed by 5 bases and the J gene end by 1 base; junction bases not matched to a gene: 14. Germline CDR1 is MGHRA and CDR2 is YSYEKL. CDR3 protein: CASSKNTGTSGVISYEQYF. The CDR3 nucleotides read TGCGCCAGCAGCAAAAACACCGGGACTAGCGGGGTAATATCCTACGAGCAGTACTTC.

This clone was detected once. Here the CDR3 reads CASRGGQGGTDTQYF. For the CDR3, the DNA is TGCGCCAGTCGAGGGGGACAGGGAGGTACAGATACGCAGTATTTT. The chain uses TRBV5-1 and TRBJ2-3, with 9 bases lining up with TRBD1. The V gene end was trimmed by 8 bases and the J gene end by 3 bases; junction bases not matched to a gene: 10. This CDR3 comprises 15 residues. In germline, CDR1 is SGHRS, CDR2 YFSETQ.

The DNA for the CDR3 is TGTGCCAGCAGTCCCCGGCGGTCGGGGGGTCCCTACAATGAGCAGTTCTTC. Translated, it gives CASSPRRSGGPYNEQFF. The rearrangement joins TRBV6-6 to TRBJ2-1, with 7 bases that match TRBD2. CDR3 length equals 17 residues. Germline V gene sequence: CDR1 MNHNY, CDR2 SVGAGI (reference sequence). The V and J ends lost 5 bases and 2 bases, in that order; junction bases with no gene match: 12.

J is TRBJ2-7 and V is TRBV7-3, with 9 bases aligning to TRBD1. The CDR3 contains 15 residues. Germline CDR1 is SGHTA and CDR2 is FQGTGA. Germline trimming cut 5 bases from V and 2 bases from J; bases unmatched to any gene: 7. The CDR3 nucleotides are TGTGCCAGCAGCCCCGGGACAGGGTTACCCTACGAGCAGTACTTC. Protein: CASSPGTGLPYEQYF.

The gene calls are TRBV2 and TRBJ2-7; 7 nucleotides align to TRBD1. CDR3 size: 12 residues. J was trimmed by 5 bases and V by 7 bases; bases with no gene match: 5. CDR1 SNHLY and CDR2 FYNNEI come from the germline V gene. CDR3 region: CASTLTGDEQYF. The CDR3 nucleotides are TGTGCCAGCACTCTTACAGGGGACGAGCAGTACTTC. Based on the CDR3 plus reference TRBV2 and TRBJ2-7, the full variable domain is EPEVTQTPSHQVTQMGQEVILRCVPISNHLYFYWYRQILGQKVEFLVSFYNNEISEKSEIFDDQFSVERPDGSNFTLKIRSTKLEDSAMYFCASTLTGDEQYFGPGTRLTVT.

The chain has TRBV5-5 and TRBJ2-5; 11 nucleotides agree with TRBD2. J was trimmed by 5 bases and V by 3 bases; bases with no gene match: 9. Germline V gives CDR1 SGHKS, CDR2 YYEKEE (reference sequence). This CDR3 has 16 residues. The chain's CDR3 is CASSSQLAGVGETQYF. The CDR3 DNA sequence: TGTGCCAGCAGCTCGCAACTAGCGGGGGTTGGGGAGACCCAGTACTTC. The full variable domain, its missing parts supplied by reference TRBV5-5 and TRBJ2-5, is DAGVTQSPTHLIKTRGQQVTLRCSPISGHKSVSWYQQVLGQGPQFIFQYYEKEERGRGNFPDRFSARQFPNYSSELNVNALLLGDSALYLCASSSQLAGVGETQYFGPGTRLLVL.

As to this clone: A junction end diverges from the germline sequence, so it may reflect a read error. The V and J genes are TRBV7-7 and TRBJ2-1; tentative D call: TRBD2 (6 bases). The CDR3 extends over 17 amino acids. Germline V gives CDR1 SSHAT, CDR2 FNYEAQ (reference sequence). In DNA, the CDR3 is TGTGCTAGCAGCCCCGAGCGGGCCTTCAGCTCCTACAATGAGCAGTTCTTC. Protein: CASSPERAFSSYNEQFF.

This clone was seen once. V is TRBV6-6 and J is TRBJ2-2; no firm D call. Germline-derived CDR1 and CDR2 are MNHNY and SVGAGI (reference sequence). This CDR3 is built from 12 residues. Trimming stripped 8 bases from V and 6 bases from J, with 10 bases between. DNA for the CDR3: TGTGCCAGCGGCTCTCTCGCCGGGGAGCTGTTTTTT. It encodes CASGSLAGELFF.

This rearrangement joins TRBV27 to TRBJ1-1; 9 positions agree with TRBD1. Germline values: CDR1 MNHEY, CDR2 SMNVEV (reference sequence). V gave up 2 bases and J gave up 4 bases; unmatched junction bases: 5. This CDR3 region has 15 residues. CDR3 DNA sequence: TGTGCCAGCAGTTTAGGGGACAGGGACGGCACTGAAGCTTTCTTT. Its translation is CASSLGDRDGTEAFF.

This chain uses TRBV5-6 with TRBJ2-1, with 10 bases aligning to TRBD2. Germline V gene data show CDR1 as SGHDT and CDR2 as YYEEEE. Germline trimming cut 3 bases from V and 0 bases from J; bases unmatched to any gene: 6. The CDR3 runs to 17 residues. DNA for the CDR3: TGTGCCAGCAGCTATACTAGCGGGGTAAGCTCCTACAATGAGCAGTTCTTC. Protein sequence: CASSYTSGVSSYNEQFF.

This rearrangement joins TRBV5-5 to TRBJ2-2, with 7 bases that match TRBD1. The CDR3 spans 15 residues. Germline trimming cut 0 bases from V and 8 bases from J; bases unmatched to any gene: 7. Germline assignment: CDR1 SGHKS and CDR2 YYEKEE (reference sequence). CDR3 in DNA: TGTGCCAGCAGCTTGGAGGGGGCCAAACAGGGGGAGCTGTTTTTT. Its translation is CASSLEGAKQGELFF.

This clone was counted between two and nine times. The rearrangement links TRBV6-5 to TRBJ1-1, with D possibly TRBD1 on 6 matching bases. CDR1 is MNHEY, CDR2 SVGAGI, per germline. This CDR3 contains 13 residues. Trimming took off 4 bases at V and 3 bases at J, with 9 bases between the two ends. The CDR3 loop is CASSFTGYTEAFF. The CDR3 bases are TGTGCCAGCAGTTTCACAGGGTACACTGAAGCTTTCTTT.